This T cell receptor (beta chain) was captured in a study of T cell responses to AZD1222 COVID-19 vaccine. Findings and limits, study-wide: In the spike-specific TCR repertoire, nearly half reportedly target unmutated variant regions.

As regards this clone: Its antigen is not identified.

The V gene end was trimmed by 3 bases and the J gene end by 5 bases; junction bases not matched to a gene: 6. From germline, CDR1 is MNHEY and CDR2 SMNVEV (reference sequence). The CDR3 extends over 14 amino acids. The repertoire was sequenced with immunoSEQ multiplex PCR; TCRdb's copy has only in-frame clones and lacks some. There are fewer than 130,000 clones in the sample; about 85% occur only once, and around 2.3% lies in the top ten. V usage is TRBV27 and J usage is TRBJ1-1; 7 bases are a match to TRBD1. The material sequenced was peripheral blood, taken 28 days after the second AZD1222 dose. The clonotype comes from an adult who received the AZD1222 COVID-19 vaccine. In nucleotides, the CDR3 is TGTGCCAGCAGTTTCGTGACAGGGCAAACTGAAGCTTTCTTT. This codes for CASSFVTGQTEAFF.